The rows below give T cell receptor beta chains drawn from one sample of a study of CD8 T cells in Susac syndrome. TCRdb re-analysed the immunoSEQ multiplex PCR reads in MiXCR, keeping a single row per CDR3 protein. The top ten hold about 0.1% of the sample, which has 350,000 to 550,000 distinct CDR3 sequences, 85% seen once. Sequences were obtained from CD8+ T cells from PBMCs. The receptors derive from a human donor with multiple sclerosis. Each CDR3 is given with its conserved first and last residue. The D gene is left open where the match is weak. Clone size is stated in some rows and not others, as once, few, many or a class when expanded.

abundance: few
d_gene: NA
j_gene: TRBJ1-1
v_gene: TRBV27
CDR3aa: CASSLSGGGVTEAFF
CDR3nt: TGTGCCAGCAGTTTATCGGGTGGGGGCGTAACTGAAGCTTTCTTT

abundance: NA
d_gene: NA
j_gene: TRBJ1-2
v_gene: TRBV13
CDR3aa: CASSLVDVEETNYGYTF
CDR3nt: TGTGCCAGCAGCTTAGTGGACGTGGAAGAAACAAACTATGGCTACACCTTC

abundance: NA
d_gene: TRBD2
j_gene: TRBJ2-3
v_gene: TRBV29-1
CDR3aa: CSVEDRWTSGGAGDTQYF
CDR3nt: TGCAGCGTTGAAGATCGATGGACTAGCGGGGGGGCGGGAGATACGCAGTATTTT

abundance: once
d_gene: NA
j_gene: TRBJ2-1
v_gene: TRBV6-2/TRBV6-3
CDR3aa: CASSYSIARTYNEQFF
CDR3nt: TGTGCCAGCAGTTACTCCATAGCAAGGACCTACAATGAGCAGTTCTTC

abundance: NA
d_gene: NA
j_gene: TRBJ2-7
v_gene: TRBV7-8
CDR3aa: CASSFVTSSYEQYF
CDR3nt: TGTGCCAGCAGCTTTGTGACAAGCTCCTACGAGCAGTACTTC

abundance: NA
d_gene: TRBD2
j_gene: TRBJ2-5
v_gene: TRBV30
CDR3aa: CAWSDGTSWETQYF
CDR3nt: TGTGCCTGGAGCGACGGGACTAGCTGGGAGACCCAGTACTTC

abundance: NA
d_gene: NA
j_gene: TRBJ2-7
v_gene: TRBV7-9
CDR3aa: CASGIIRYEQYF
CDR3nt: TGTGCCAGCGGGATAATACGTTACGAGCAGTACTTC

abundance: NA
d_gene: NA
j_gene: TRBJ2-7
v_gene: TRBV5-1
CDR3aa: CASSEGGLGGVSYEQYF
CDR3nt: TGCGCCAGCAGCGAGGGTGGTTTAGGGGGAGTCTCCTACGAGCAGTACTTC

abundance: NA
d_gene: NA
j_gene: TRBJ1-1
v_gene: TRBV16
CDR3aa: CASSQWVEVFEAFF
CDR3nt: TGTGCCAGCAGCCAATGGGTAGAGGTTTTTGAAGCTTTCTTT

abundance: few
d_gene: NA
j_gene: TRBJ1-4
v_gene: TRBV15
CDR3aa: CATSRDRADNEKLFF
CDR3nt: TGTGCCACCAGCAGAGATAGGGCCGACAATGAAAAACTGTTTTTT

abundance: NA
d_gene: NA
j_gene: TRBJ1-2
v_gene: TRBV27
CDR3aa: CASSAGIYYGYTF
CDR3nt: TGTGCCAGCAGTGCGGGCATCTACTATGGCTACACCTTC

abundance: NA
d_gene: TRBD2
j_gene: TRBJ2-1
v_gene: TRBV20-1
CDR3aa: CSAGDLGLAYNEQFF
CDR3nt: TGCAGTGCTGGAGACCTCGGACTAGCGTACAATGAGCAGTTCTTC

abundance: once
d_gene: NA
j_gene: TRBJ1-5
v_gene: TRBV6-1
CDR3aa: CASRSLEGGVSNQPQHF
CDR3nt: TGTGCCAGCAGGTCTCTGGAGGGGGGGGTCTCGAATCAGCCCCAGCATTTT

abundance: NA
d_gene: NA
j_gene: TRBJ2-1
v_gene: TRBV11-2
CDR3aa: CASSFIRDNEQFF
CDR3nt: TGTGCCAGCAGCTTCATCCGTGACAATGAGCAGTTCTTC

abundance: NA
d_gene: NA
j_gene: TRBJ1-1
v_gene: TRBV6-1
CDR3aa: CASSEASVNTEAFF
CDR3nt: TGTGCCAGCAGTGAAGCTTCGGTGAACACTGAAGCTTTCTTT

abundance: NA
d_gene: NA
j_gene: TRBJ2-1
v_gene: TRBV5-6
CDR3aa: CASSSSWAYNEQFF
CDR3nt: TGTGCCAGCAGCTCCTCCTGGGCCTACAATGAGCAGTTCTTC

abundance: NA
d_gene: NA
j_gene: TRBJ1-4
v_gene: TRBV27
CDR3aa: CASSLSRGGEKLFF
CDR3nt: TGTGCCAGCAGTTTATCCCGGGGTGGTGAAAAACTGTTTTTT

abundance: NA
d_gene: TRBD1
j_gene: TRBJ2-6
v_gene: TRBV5-4
CDR3aa: CASSPDRENSGANVLTF
CDR3nt: TGTGCCAGCTCCCCGGACAGGGAAAACTCTGGGGCCAACGTCCTGACTTTC

abundance: once
d_gene: TRBD1
j_gene: TRBJ2-1
v_gene: TRBV3-1
CDR3aa: CASSQERPGGHYNEQFF
CDR3nt: TGTGCCAGCAGCCAAGAGCGGCCAGGGGGCCATTACAATGAGCAGTTCTTC

abundance: NA
d_gene: TRBD2
j_gene: TRBJ2-1
v_gene: TRBV12-3/TRBV12-4
CDR3aa: CASSPGGGFNEQFF
CDR3nt: TGTGCCAGCAGTCCCGGCGGGGGATTCAATGAGCAGTTCTTC

abundance: NA
d_gene: NA
j_gene: TRBJ2-5
v_gene: TRBV7-4
CDR3aa: CASSLGRVSGETQYF
CDR3nt: TGTGCCAGCAGCTTAGGAAGGGTCTCCGGAGAGACCCAGTACTTC

abundance: NA
d_gene: NA
j_gene: TRBJ2-2
v_gene: TRBV6-1
CDR3aa: CASSTPGVNTGELFF
CDR3nt: TGTGCCAGCAGTACCCCAGGGGTGAACACCGGGGAGCTGTTTTTT

abundance: NA
d_gene: NA
j_gene: TRBJ1-3
v_gene: TRBV19
CDR3aa: CASSENSGNTIYF
CDR3nt: TGTGCCAGTAGTGAAAACTCTGGAAACACCATATATTTT

abundance: NA
d_gene: NA
j_gene: TRBJ1-3
v_gene: TRBV12-3/TRBV12-4
CDR3aa: CASTPVGTPSGNTIYF
CDR3nt: TGTGCCAGCACCCCGGTCGGGACACCTTCTGGAAACACCATATATTTT

abundance: NA
d_gene: NA
j_gene: TRBJ1-2
v_gene: TRBV15
CDR3aa: CATSRERAGGGYTF
CDR3nt: TGTGCCACCAGCAGAGAGCGGGCAGGAGGTGGCTACACCTTC

abundance: NA
d_gene: NA
j_gene: TRBJ2-7
v_gene: TRBV28
CDR3aa: CASRELAGQNYEQYF
CDR3nt: TGTGCCAGCAGAGAACTCGCGGGACAGAACTACGAGCAGTACTTC

abundance: NA
d_gene: TRBD2
j_gene: TRBJ2-1
v_gene: TRBV20-1
CDR3aa: CSARDPREGEQFF
CDR3nt: TGCAGTGCTAGAGATCCCAGGGAGGGTGAGCAGTTCTTC

abundance: NA
d_gene: NA
j_gene: TRBJ2-4
v_gene: TRBV15
CDR3aa: CATSRDLEENIQYF
CDR3nt: TGTGCCACCAGCAGAGATCTGGAGGAGAACATTCAGTACTTC

abundance: NA
d_gene: NA
j_gene: TRBJ2-7
v_gene: TRBV7-8
CDR3aa: CASSARTVNSYEQYF
CDR3nt: TGTGCCAGCTCCGCCCGGACGGTTAATTCCTACGAGCAGTACTTC

abundance: NA
d_gene: TRBD2
j_gene: TRBJ2-3
v_gene: TRBV30
CDR3aa: CAWSVWEGPTDTQYF
CDR3nt: TGTGCCTGGAGTGTGTGGGAGGGACCCACAGATACGCAGTATTTT

abundance: NA
d_gene: NA
j_gene: TRBJ1-2
v_gene: TRBV7-9
CDR3aa: CASSQTTGFYGYTF
CDR3nt: TGTGCCAGCAGCCAAACTACAGGGTTCTATGGCTACACCTTC

abundance: NA
d_gene: NA
j_gene: TRBJ2-2
v_gene: TRBV29-1
CDR3aa: CSVTEGTFTNTGELFF
CDR3nt: TGCAGCGTTACCGAGGGGACATTCACGAACACCGGGGAGCTGTTTTTT

abundance: NA
d_gene: NA
j_gene: TRBJ2-7
v_gene: TRBV5-6
CDR3aa: CASSLGLYTYEQYF
CDR3nt: TGTGCCAGCAGCTTGGGTCTCTATACCTACGAGCAGTACTTC

abundance: NA
d_gene: NA
j_gene: TRBJ2-5
v_gene: TRBV7-9
CDR3aa: CASSFIQETQYF
CDR3nt: TGTGCCAGCAGCTTTATCCAAGAGACCCAGTACTTC

abundance: NA
d_gene: TRBD2
j_gene: TRBJ2-7
v_gene: TRBV7-2
CDR3aa: CASSLSLAATYEQYF
CDR3nt: TGTGCCAGCAGCTTATCCCTAGCGGCTACCTACGAGCAGTACTTC

abundance: NA
d_gene: TRBD1
j_gene: TRBJ1-1
v_gene: TRBV2
CDR3aa: CASSDTMDRAVDTEAFF
CDR3nt: TGTGCCAGCAGCGATACCATGGACAGGGCGGTCGACACTGAAGCTTTCTTT

abundance: once
d_gene: TRBD2
j_gene: TRBJ2-7
v_gene: TRBV30
CDR3aa: CAARTSGFYEQYF
CDR3nt: TGTGCCGCCCGGACTAGCGGGTTCTACGAGCAGTACTTC

abundance: NA
d_gene: NA
j_gene: TRBJ2-3
v_gene: TRBV14
CDR3aa: CASSRLYSTDTQYF
CDR3nt: TGTGCCAGCAGCCGACTATACTCCACAGATACGCAGTATTTT

abundance: few
d_gene: NA
j_gene: TRBJ1-1
v_gene: TRBV19
CDR3aa: CASSIGPNTEAFF
CDR3nt: TGTGCCAGTAGTATCGGGCCGAACACTGAAGCTTTCTTT

abundance: NA
d_gene: NA
j_gene: TRBJ2-7
v_gene: TRBV5-6
CDR3aa: CASSWAGTEQYF
CDR3nt: TGTGCCAGCAGCTGGGCAGGGACCGAGCAGTACTTC